This TCR beta chain was obtained from a study of cytomegalovirus exposure and HLA in healthy donors. Sequenced by immunoSEQ multiplex PCR; TCRdb stores in-frame clones only, minus some. In the table there are some 170,000 clones, about nine tenths of which are singletons. The germline CDR1 and CDR2 sequences are SGHDT and YYEEEE. The CDR3 is 13 residues long. J was trimmed by 1 base and V by 3 bases; bases with no gene match: 1. Study-level results: It was reportedly the case that the classifier diagnosed cytomegalovirus status with high specificity and sensitivity. Most TCR sequences were seen very rarely across donors, but some public TCRs occurred in many. The study labeled more than 150 TCR beta chains cytomegalovirus-associated.

About this clone: Antigen specificity is unknown.

The material sequenced was PBMCs. This TCR derives from a man aged 18 to 35 in good health and CMV-seropositive. The gene calls are TRBV5-6 and TRBJ2-7; TRBD1 matches at 7 bases. The CDR3 nucleotides read TGTGCCAGCAGCTCGGACAGGTCCTACGAGCAGTACTTC. Encoded protein: CASSSDRSYEQYF.